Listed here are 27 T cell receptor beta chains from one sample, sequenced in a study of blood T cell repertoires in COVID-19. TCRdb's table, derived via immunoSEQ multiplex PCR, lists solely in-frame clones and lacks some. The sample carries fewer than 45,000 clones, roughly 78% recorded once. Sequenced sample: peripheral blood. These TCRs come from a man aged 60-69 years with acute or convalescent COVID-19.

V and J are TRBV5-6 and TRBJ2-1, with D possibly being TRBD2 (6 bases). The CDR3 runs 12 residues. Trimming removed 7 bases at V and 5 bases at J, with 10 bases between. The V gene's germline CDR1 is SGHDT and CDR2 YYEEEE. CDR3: CASGRFHNEQFF. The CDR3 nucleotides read TGTGCCAGCGGGAGGTTCCACAATGAGCAGTTCTTC.

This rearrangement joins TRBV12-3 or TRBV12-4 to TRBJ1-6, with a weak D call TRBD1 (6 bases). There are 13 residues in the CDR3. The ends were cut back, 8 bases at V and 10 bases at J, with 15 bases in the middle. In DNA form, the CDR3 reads TGTGCCAGCTCGACGGGGGGGCACTCACCCCTCCACTTT. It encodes CASSTGGHSPLHF.

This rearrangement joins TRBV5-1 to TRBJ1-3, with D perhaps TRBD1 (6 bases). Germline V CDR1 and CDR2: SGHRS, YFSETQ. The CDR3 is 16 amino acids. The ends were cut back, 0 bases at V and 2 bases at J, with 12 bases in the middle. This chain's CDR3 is CASSLGIQGTGNTIYF. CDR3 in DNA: TGCGCCAGCAGCTTGGGGATACAGGGAACTGGAAACACCATATATTTT.

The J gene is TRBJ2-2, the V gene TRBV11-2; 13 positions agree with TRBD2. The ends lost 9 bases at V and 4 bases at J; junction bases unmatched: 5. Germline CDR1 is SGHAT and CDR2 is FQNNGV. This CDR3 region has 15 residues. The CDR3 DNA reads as TGTGCCAGTGACGGACTAGCGGGAGTCACCGGGGAGCTGTTTTTT. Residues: CASDGLAGVTGELFF.

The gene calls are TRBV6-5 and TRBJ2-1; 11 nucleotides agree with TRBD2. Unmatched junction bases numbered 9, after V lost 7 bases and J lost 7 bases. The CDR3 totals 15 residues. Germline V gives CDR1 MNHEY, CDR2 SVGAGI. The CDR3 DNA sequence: TGTGCCAGCACCGGGGCTAGCGGGAGGATAAATGAGCAGTTCTTC. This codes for CASTGASGRINEQFF.

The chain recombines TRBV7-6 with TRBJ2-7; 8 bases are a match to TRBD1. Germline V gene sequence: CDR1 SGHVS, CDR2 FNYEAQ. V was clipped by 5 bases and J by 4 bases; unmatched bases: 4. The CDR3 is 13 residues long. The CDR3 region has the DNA TGTGCCAGCAGCACGAACAGGGGGTACGAGCAGTACTTC. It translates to CASSTNRGYEQYF. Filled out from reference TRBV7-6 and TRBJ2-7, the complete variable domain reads GAGVSQSPRYKVTKRGQDVALRCDPISGHVSLYWYRQALGQGPEFLTYFNYEAQQDKSGLPNDRFSAERPEGSISTLTIQRTEQRDSAMYRCASSTNRGYEQYFGPGTRLTVT.

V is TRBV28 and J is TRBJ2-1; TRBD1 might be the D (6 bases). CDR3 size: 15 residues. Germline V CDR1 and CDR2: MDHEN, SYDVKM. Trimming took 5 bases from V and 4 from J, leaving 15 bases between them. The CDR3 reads CASSQPWGRYNEQFF. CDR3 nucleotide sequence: TGTGCCAGCAGTCAACCCTGGGGGCGATACAATGAGCAGTTCTTC.

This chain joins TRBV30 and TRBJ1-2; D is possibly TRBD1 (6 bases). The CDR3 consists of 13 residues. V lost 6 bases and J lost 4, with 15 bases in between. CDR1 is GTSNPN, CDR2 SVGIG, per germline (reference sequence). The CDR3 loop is CACRTDGPYGYTF. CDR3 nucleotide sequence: TGTGCCTGTAGGACAGACGGGCCCTATGGCTACACCTTC. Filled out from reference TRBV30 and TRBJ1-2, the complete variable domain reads SQTIHQWPATLVQPVGSPLSLECTVEGTSNPNLYWYRQAAGRGLQLLFYSVGIGQISSEVPQNLSASRPQDRQFILSSKKLLLSDSGFYLCACRTDGPYGYTFGSGTRLTVV.

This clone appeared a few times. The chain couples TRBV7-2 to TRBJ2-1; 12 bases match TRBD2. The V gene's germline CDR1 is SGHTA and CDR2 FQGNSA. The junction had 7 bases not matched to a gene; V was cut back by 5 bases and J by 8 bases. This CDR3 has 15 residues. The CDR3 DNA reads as TGTGCCAGCAGCACACTAGCGGGAGGTGGCTATGAGCAGTTCTTC. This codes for CASSTLAGGGYEQFF.

The CDR3: CASSEMGAGGSYNEQFF. The DNA of the CDR3 is TGTGCCAGCAGTGAAATGGGGGCGGGAGGGTCCTACAATGAGCAGTTCTTC. J is TRBJ2-1 and V is TRBV25-1; 9 nucleotides align to TRBD2. Unmatched junction bases numbered 6, after V lost 2 bases and J lost 1 base. Germline V gene lookup returns CDR1 MGHDK and CDR2 SYGVNS. The CDR3 is 17 amino acids.

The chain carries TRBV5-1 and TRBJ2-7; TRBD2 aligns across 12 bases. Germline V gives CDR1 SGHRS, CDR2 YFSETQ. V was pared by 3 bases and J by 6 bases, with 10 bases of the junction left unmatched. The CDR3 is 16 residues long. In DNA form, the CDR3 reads TGCGCCAGCAGCTGGGTTCCTAGCGGGAGGGCCCCCGAGCAGTACTTC. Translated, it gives CASSWVPSGRAPEQYF.

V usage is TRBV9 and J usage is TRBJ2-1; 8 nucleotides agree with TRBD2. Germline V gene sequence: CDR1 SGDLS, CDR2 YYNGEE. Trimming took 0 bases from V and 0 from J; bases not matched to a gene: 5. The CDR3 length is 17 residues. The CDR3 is CASSVAGGVSSYNEQFF. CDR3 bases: TGTGCCAGCAGCGTAGCCGGGGGGGTCAGCTCCTACAATGAGCAGTTCTTC.

This CDR3 reads CASRREGGTQYF. Written as DNA, the CDR3 is TGCGCCAGCAGAAGGGAGGGGGGGACCCAGTACTTC. V and J are TRBV5-1 and TRBJ2-5, with D perhaps matching TRBD2 (7 bases). This CDR3 comprises 12 residues. Trimming took off 5 bases at V and 7 bases at J, with 12 bases between the two ends. Germline V gene lookup returns CDR1 SGHRS and CDR2 YFSETQ.

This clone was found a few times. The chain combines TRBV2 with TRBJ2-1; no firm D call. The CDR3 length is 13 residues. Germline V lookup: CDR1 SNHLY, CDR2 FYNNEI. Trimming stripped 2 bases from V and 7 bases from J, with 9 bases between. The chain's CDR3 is CASSESFRNEQFF. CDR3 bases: TGTGCCAGCAGTGAATCTTTCCGGAATGAGCAGTTCTTC.

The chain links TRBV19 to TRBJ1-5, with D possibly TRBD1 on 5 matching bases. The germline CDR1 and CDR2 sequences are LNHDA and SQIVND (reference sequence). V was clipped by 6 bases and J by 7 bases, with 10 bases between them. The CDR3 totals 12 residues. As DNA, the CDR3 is TGTGCCAGTAGCCCGGGGGGGCAGCCCCAGCATTTT. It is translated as CASSPGGQPQHF.

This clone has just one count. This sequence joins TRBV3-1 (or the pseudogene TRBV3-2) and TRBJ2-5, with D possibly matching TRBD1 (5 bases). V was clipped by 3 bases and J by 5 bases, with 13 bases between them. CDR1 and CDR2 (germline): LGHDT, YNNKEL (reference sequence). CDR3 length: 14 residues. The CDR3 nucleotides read TGTGCCAGCAGCCAGGAGCAGGGTGGCGAGACCCAGTACTTC. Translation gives CASSQEQGGETQYF.

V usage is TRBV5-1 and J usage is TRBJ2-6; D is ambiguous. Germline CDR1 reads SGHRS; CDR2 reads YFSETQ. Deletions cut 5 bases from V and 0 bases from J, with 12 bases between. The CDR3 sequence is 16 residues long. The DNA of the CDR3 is TGCGCCAGCAGGGCTGGGCTACACTCTGGGGCCAACGTCCTGACTTTC. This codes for CASRAGLHSGANVLTF. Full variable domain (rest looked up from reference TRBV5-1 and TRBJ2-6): KAGVTQTPRYLIKTRGQQVTLSCSPISGHRSVSWYQQTPGQGLQFLFEYFSETQRNKGNFPGRFSGRQFSNSRSEMNVSTLELGDSALYLCASRAGLHSGANVLTFGAGSRLTVL.

In DNA, the CDR3 is TGCGCCAGCAGCTTCGCGCTTTCCTACGAGCAGTACTTC. Translation gives CASSFALSYEQYF. The genes are TRBV5-1 and TRBJ2-7, with D hard to call. Germline lookup yields CDR1 SGHRS and CDR2 YFSETQ. CDR3 length: 13 residues. The germline V and J ends were trimmed by 2 bases and 1 base, with 7 bases remaining between them. The entire variable domain, with the rest obtained from reference TRBV5-1 and TRBJ2-7, is as follows: KAGVTQTPRYLIKTRGQQVTLSCSPISGHRSVSWYQQTPGQGLQFLFEYFSETQRNKGNFPGRFSGRQFSNSRSEMNVSTLELGDSALYLCASSFALSYEQYFGPGTRLTVT.

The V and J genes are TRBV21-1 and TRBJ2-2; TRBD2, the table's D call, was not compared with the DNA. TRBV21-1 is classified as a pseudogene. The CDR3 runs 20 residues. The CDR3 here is CASSKGGGLAGGPASGELFF. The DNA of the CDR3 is TGTGCCAGCAGCAAAGGGGGGGGACTAGCGGGAGGGCCGGCGTCCGGGGAGCTGTTTTTT.

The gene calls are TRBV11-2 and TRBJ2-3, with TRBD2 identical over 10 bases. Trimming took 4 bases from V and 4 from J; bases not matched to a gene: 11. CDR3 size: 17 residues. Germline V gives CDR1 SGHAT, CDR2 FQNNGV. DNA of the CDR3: TGTGCCAGCAGCTCAAGCTTATGGCTAGCGGGAGCAGATACGCAGTATTTT. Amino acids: CASSSSLWLAGADTQYF.

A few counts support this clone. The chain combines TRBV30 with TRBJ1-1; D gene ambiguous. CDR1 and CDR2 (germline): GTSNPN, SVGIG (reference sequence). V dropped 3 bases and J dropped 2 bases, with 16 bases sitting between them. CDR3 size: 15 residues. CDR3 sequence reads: CAWRPPLGINTEAFF. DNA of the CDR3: TGTGCCTGGAGGCCCCCCCTCGGTATTAACACTGAAGCTTTCTTT.

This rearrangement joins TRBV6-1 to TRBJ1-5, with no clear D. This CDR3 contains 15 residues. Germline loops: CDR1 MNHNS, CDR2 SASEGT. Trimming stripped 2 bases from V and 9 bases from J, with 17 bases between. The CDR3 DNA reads TGTGCCAGCAGTGAAATAGGCGGCGGGGTTTCGCCCCAGCATTTT. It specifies CASSEIGGGVSPQHF.

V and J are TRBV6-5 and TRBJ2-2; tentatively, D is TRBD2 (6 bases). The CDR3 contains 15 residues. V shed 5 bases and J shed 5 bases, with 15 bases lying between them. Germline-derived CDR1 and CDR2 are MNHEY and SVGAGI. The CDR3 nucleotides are TGTGCCAGCAGTCCCACCGCGGGAAGAACCGGGGAGCTGTTTTTT. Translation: CASSPTAGRTGELFF.

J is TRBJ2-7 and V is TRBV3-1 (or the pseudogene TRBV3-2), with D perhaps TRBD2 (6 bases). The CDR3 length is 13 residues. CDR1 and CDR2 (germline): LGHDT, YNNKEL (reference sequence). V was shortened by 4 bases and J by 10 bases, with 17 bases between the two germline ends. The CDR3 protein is CASSPDRESRQYF. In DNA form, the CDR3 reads TGTGCCAGCAGCCCGGATCGGGAGTCTAGACAGTACTTC.

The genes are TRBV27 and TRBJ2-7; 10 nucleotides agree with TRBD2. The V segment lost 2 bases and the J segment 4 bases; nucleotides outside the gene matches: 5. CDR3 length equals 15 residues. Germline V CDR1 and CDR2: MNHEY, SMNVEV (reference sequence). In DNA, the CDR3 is TGTGCCAGCAGTTTAGCCCTAGCGGGAGTGTACGAGCAGTACTTC. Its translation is CASSLALAGVYEQYF.

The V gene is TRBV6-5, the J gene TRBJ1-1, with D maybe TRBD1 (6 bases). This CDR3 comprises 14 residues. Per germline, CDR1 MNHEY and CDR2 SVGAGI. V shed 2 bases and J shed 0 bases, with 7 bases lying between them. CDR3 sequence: CASSYGTMNTEAFF. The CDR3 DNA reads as TGTGCCAGCAGTTACGGGACAATGAACACTGAAGCTTTCTTT.

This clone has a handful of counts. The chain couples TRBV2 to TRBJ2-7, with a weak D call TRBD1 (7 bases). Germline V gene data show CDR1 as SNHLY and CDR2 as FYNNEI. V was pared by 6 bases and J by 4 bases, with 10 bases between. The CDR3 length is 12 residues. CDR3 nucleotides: TGTGCCAGCAGACAGGGGAGGTACGAGCAGTACTTC. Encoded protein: CASRQGRYEQYF.